The clone carrying this T cell receptor beta chain was observed at least ten times. RNA transcripts gave rise to amplified TCR beta CDR3 regions. First-round RT-PCR targeting the TCR CDR3 was performed with the HTBI primer set. Each CDR3 protein is one row after TCRdb ran MiXCR on the multiplex PCR reads. This sample carries about 610,000 distinct CDR3 sequences, roughly 14% of them seen once, and the ten largest clones take 3.5% to 4.5%. CDR3 length equals 15 residues. V lost 4 bases and J lost 6; bases outside the gene matches: 7. The germline gives CDR1 LNHDA, CDR2 SQIVND (reference sequence). The sample belongs to a study of T cells in Graves' hyperthyroidism and ophthalmopathy.

The gene calls are TRBV19 and TRBJ2-7, with 12 bases that match TRBD2. The source material was blood. This sequence originates from a woman aged 40 to 55 with Graves' ophthalmopathy. CDR3 bases: TGTGCCAGTAGTACCGGACTAGCGGGAAGGCTCGAGCAGTACTTC. Its protein is CASSTGLAGRLEQYF.